This TCR beta chain was recovered during a study of blood T cell repertoires in COVID-19. Study in general: T cells, B-cell-depleted T cells, or PBMCs provided the cDNA or gDNA that served as material.

Original processing methods: Amplifying reference gene primers gave estimates of nucleated cell counts. This table comes from immunoSEQ multiplex PCR, and its TCRdb copy is limited to in-frame clones, with some not included. The V and J calls and the clone size are those of that table, but D and trimming were determined from the DNA. This sample yields 200,000 to 300,000 clones, of which roughly 80% are seen a single time; roughly 4% belongs to the top ten. The CDR3 has 17 residues. This receptor was obtained from a man aged 60-69 years with acute or convalescent COVID-19. The sample comprised peripheral blood. The chain uses TRBV21-1 and TRBJ1-1; no check of the table's D call, TRBD1, against the DNA was made. TRBV21-1 is flagged as a pseudogene. The CDR3 is CASSKAGGRELRSEAFF. The DNA of the CDR3 is TGTGCCAGCAGCAAAGCAGGGGGCAGGGAACTTCGTTCGGAAGCTTTCTTT.